This record covers a single T cell receptor (beta chain). The antigen is undetermined. TCRdb fed the 5' RACE reads into MiXCR, producing one record per CDR3 protein. The sample has 250,000 or so distinct CDR3 sequences; about 24% are singletons. These data are taken from a study of CD8 T cells in ankylosing spondylitis. Germline V gene sequence: CDR1 KGHDR, CDR2 SFDVKD. The CDR3 is 14 residues long. Trimming took off 3 bases at V and 7 bases at J, with 12 bases between the two ends. Findings and limits, study-wide: What appeared characteristic of ankylosing spondylitis blood was a TCR beta motif of eight or nine highly homologous variants.

The V gene is TRBV24-1, the J gene TRBJ2-1, with D tentatively TRBD1 or TRBD2 (6 bases each). Sequencing was carried out using blood, either unsorted or a sorted T cell fraction (not recorded which). The clonotype was recovered from a male donor with ankylosing spondylitis or in good health (not recorded which). The CDR3 coding sequence is TGTGCCACCAGTGATCCCGGGGGCGCTAATGAGCAGTTCTTC. This gives the protein CATSDPGGANEQFF.